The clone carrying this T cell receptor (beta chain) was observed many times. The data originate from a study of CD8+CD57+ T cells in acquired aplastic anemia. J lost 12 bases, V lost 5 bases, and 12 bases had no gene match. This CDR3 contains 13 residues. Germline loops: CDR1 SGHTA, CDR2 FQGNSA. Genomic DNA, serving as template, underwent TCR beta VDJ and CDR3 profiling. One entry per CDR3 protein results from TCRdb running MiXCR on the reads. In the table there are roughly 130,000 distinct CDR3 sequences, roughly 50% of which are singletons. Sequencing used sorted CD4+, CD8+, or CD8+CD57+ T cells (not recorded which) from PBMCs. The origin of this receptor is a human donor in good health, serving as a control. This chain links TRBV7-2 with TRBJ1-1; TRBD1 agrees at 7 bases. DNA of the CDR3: TGTGCCAGCAGCACAGGACAGGTGGTTCGAACTTTCTTT. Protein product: CASSTGQVVRTFF.